The clone carrying this T cell receptor beta chain was detected once. This sample was included in a study of blood T cell repertoires in COVID-19. Study-level information: Italy, Spain and the United States were the sources of the convalescent and acute COVID-19 samples. In each case, the material was cDNA or gDNA derived from T cells, B-cell-depleted T cells, or PBMCs.

Original data processing: Estimates of nucleated cell counts were drawn from the amplification of reference gene primers. Clones were sequenced by immunoSEQ multiplex PCR, and TCRdb holds only the in-frame ones, with some missing. For V, J and clone size, that table is used; D and trimming come from the DNA. The sample includes 200,000 to 250,000 clones, 88% of them seen just once. This clonotype was obtained from a man aged 18 to 30 with active or convalescent COVID-19. The sample consisted of peripheral blood.

This CDR3 reads CAWTRQGDSPLHF. As DNA, the CDR3 is TGTGCCTGGACCAGACAGGGGGATTCACCCCTCCACTTT. The rearrangement links TRBV30 to TRBJ1-6; 9 nucleotides line up with TRBD1. The CDR3 has 13 residues. Per germline, CDR1 GTSNPN and CDR2 SVGIG (reference sequence). Trimming cost V 4 bases and J 8 bases; bases outside gene matches: 3. Combining the CDR3 with reference TRBV30 and TRBJ1-6 gives the whole variable domain SQTIHQWPATLVQPVGSPLSLECTVEGTSNPNLYWYRQAAGRGLQLLFYSVGIGQISSEVPQNLSASRPQDRQFILSSKKLLLSDSGFYLCAWTRQGDSPLHFGNGTRLTVT.